This TCR beta chain stems from a study of beta chain features in type 1 diabetes. The CDR3 consists of 14 residues. The V gene's germline CDR1 is MGHRA and CDR2 YSYEKL. Trimming took 6 bases from V and 3 from J, leaving 9 bases between them. Regarding the study as a whole: Moderate yet significant TCRB CDR3 shortening was seen in Type 1 diabetes patients in all four CD4+ subsets. Whether TCRB rearrangement is influenced by HLA type went unresolved here.

The whole isolated RNA underwent reverse transcription, so sequencing captured expressed TCRB transcripts. Naive, central memory and regulatory T cell samples produced a mean of roughly 3.9 million reads. TCRdb's table, derived via immunoSEQ multiplex PCR, lists solely in-frame clones and lacks some. The table lists 120,000 to 150,000 clones, about 13% of them singletons, with approximately 1.3% in the top ten. About 120 mL of blood, on average, came from one heparinised draw per donor. Purity exceeded 95% in all sorted populations. A remark on this clone: Its antigen is unidentified.

The source of this sequence is a man between 18 and 29 years old with type 1 diabetes. J is TRBJ1-6 and V is TRBV4-1; the D gene is possibly TRBD1 (5 bases). The sample comprised central memory CD4+ T cells from blood. For the CDR3, the DNA is TGCGCCAGCAGTCGCAGGGACTATAATTCACCCCTCCACTTT. Translating it yields CASSRRDYNSPLHF.